Listed here is a single TCR beta chain. Germline V gene data show CDR1 as MNHEY and CDR2 as SMNVEV (reference sequence). The CDR3 has 15 residues. V gave up 2 bases and J gave up 1 base, with 12 bases separating them. Sequencing used immunoSEQ multiplex PCR; TCRdb keeps in-frame clones, though not all of them. This sample has about 190,000 clones, with nearly 90% found just once. These data are taken from a study of blood T cell repertoires in COVID-19. Looking at the study overall: Donors in the United States, Italy and Spain gave samples during acute or convalescent COVID-19.

What was sequenced was peripheral blood. J is TRBJ2-7 and V is TRBV27; tentatively, D is TRBD1 (6 bases). The TCR was taken from a man in his fifties or sixties with active or convalescent COVID-19. This chain's CDR3 is CASSLGGQGSYEQYF. CDR3 sequence (DNA): TGTGCCAGCAGTTTAGGTGGCCAGGGGTCCTACGAGCAGTACTTC.